What follows are 26 T cell receptor beta chains derived from one specimen sequenced in a study of CD8+CD57+ T cells in acquired aplastic anemia. Previously, flow cytometry had revealed CD8+CD57+ cell expansion in the patients chosen for sequencing. The TCR beta profiling, which covered VDJ combination and CDR3 sequence, was carried out using genomic DNA as the template. One entry per CDR3 protein, called by TCRdb with MiXCR from the reads. Among under 200,000 distinct CDR3 sequences listed, about 50% were seen once. Sequenced: sorted CD4+, CD8+, or CD8+CD57+ T cells (not recorded which) from PBMCs. Receptors were obtained from a human donor with aplastic anemia.

As to this clonotype: An end of the junction does not agree with germline; a read error may underlie this. This sequence joins TRBV7-8 and TRBJ1-1; 7 nucleotides line up with TRBD1. Germline CDR1 is SGHVS and CDR2 is FQNEAQ. The CDR3 is 14 residues long. For the CDR3, the DNA is TGTGCCGGCAGCTCGGGTACAGGGGACGCTGAAGCTTTCTTT. Amino acid sequence: CAGSSGTGDAEAFF.

Details on this clonotype: A much larger clone lies one base from this, so it may be a read error. The rearrangement joins TRBV27 to TRBJ2-7; D uncertain. CDR1 and CDR2 (germline): MNHEY, SMNVEV (reference sequence). The length of the CDR3 is 14 residues. The DNA of the CDR3 is TGTGCCAGCAAACTGGACCTCGGAAGAGACGAGCAGTGCTTC. It is translated as CASKLDLGRDEQCF.

This clonotype came up many times. The V gene is TRBV6-5, the J gene TRBJ2-7; 7 bases map to TRBD2. With 2 bases clipped from V and 0 bases from J, the junction kept 10 bases outside the gene matches. This CDR3 is built from 17 residues. Germline V gene lookup returns CDR1 MNHEY and CDR2 SVGAGI. Written as DNA, the CDR3 is TGTGCCAGCAGTTACGCGCCGCTAGCGGCGAGCTCCTACGAGCAGTACTTC. Its protein is CASSYAPLAASSYEQYF.

This chain uses TRBV7-8 with TRBJ1-1, with D hard to call. The germline CDR1 and CDR2 sequences are SGHVS and FQNEAQ. V lost 2 bases and J 1 base, leaving 11 bases between the germline ends. This CDR3 has 15 amino acids. Here the CDR3 reads CASSLSPAGNTEAFF. For the CDR3, the DNA is TGTGCCAGCAGCTTATCCCCCGCAGGGAACACTGAAGCTTTCTTT.

The CDR3, as DNA: TGTGCCAGCAGCCAAGATGGGGCAGGGCCCCATTGGGAGACCCAGTACTTC. Its protein is CASSQDGAGPHWETQYF. The rearrangement links TRBV4-2 to TRBJ2-5; tentative D call: TRBD1 (5 bases). Trimming removed 0 bases from V and 5 bases from J, with 19 bases in between. From germline, CDR1 is LGHNA and CDR2 YNFKEQ. This CDR3 has 17 amino acids.

The V gene is TRBV30, the J gene TRBJ2-5, with 7 nucleotides matching TRBD2. The CDR3 contains 14 residues. J was trimmed by 3 bases and V by 2 bases; bases with no gene match: 6. Germline V gene data show CDR1 as GTSNPN and CDR2 as SVGIG (reference sequence). The CDR3 region is CAWSSTSRKETQYF. The CDR3 nucleotides read TGTGCCTGGAGTTCGACTAGCAGGAAAGAGACCCAGTACTTC. Full variable domain (rest looked up from reference TRBV30 and TRBJ2-5): SQTIHQWPATLVQPVGSPLSLECTVEGTSNPNLYWYRQAAGRGLQLLFYSVGIGQISSEVPQNLSASRPQDRQFILSSKKLLLSDSGFYLCAWSSTSRKETQYFGPGTRLLVL.

The V gene is TRBV2, the J gene TRBJ2-3; TRBD2 aligns across 7 bases. Germline V lookup: CDR1 SNHLY, CDR2 FYNNEI. V trimming: 1 base; J trimming: 9 bases; junction bases outside the gene matches: 4. CDR3 length: 13 residues. The CDR3 sequence: CASSEGAGITQYF. For the CDR3, the DNA is TGTGCCAGCAGTGAAGGAGCGGGAATCACGCAGTATTTT.

The gene calls are TRBV30 and TRBJ1-5; no clear D gene. The CDR3 runs to 14 residues. V dropped 3 bases and J dropped 3 bases, with 12 bases sitting between them. Germline values: CDR1 GTSNPN, CDR2 SVGIG (reference sequence). CDR3 bases: TGTGCCTGGAGGACCGGGCCATACAATCAGCCCCAGCATTTT. As protein: CAWRTGPYNQPQHF.

The rearrangement links TRBV7-9 to TRBJ1-2; no clear D. The CDR3 is 14 amino acids. Trimming stripped 1 base from V and 3 bases from J, with 9 bases between. CDR1 is SEHNR and CDR2 is FQNEAQ in the germline V gene (reference sequence). CDR3 DNA: TGTGCCAGCAGCTTAGTAGACCGATACTATGGCTACACCTTC. It specifies CASSLVDRYYGYTF.

At least ten counts were recorded for this clonotype. V and J are TRBV11-3 and TRBJ1-5; D not certain. Germline V gene sequence: CDR1 SGHNT, CDR2 YENEEA. The V and J ends lost 0 bases and 3 bases respectively, with 3 bases between them. This CDR3 has 13 residues. This CDR3 reads CASSLEPNQPQHF. In DNA, the CDR3 is TGTGCCAGCAGCTTAGAGCCCAATCAGCCCCAGCATTTT.

The rearrangement links TRBV15 to TRBJ1-1, with 7 bases aligning to TRBD1. The CDR3 contains 15 residues. The ends lost 0 bases at V and 0 bases at J; junction bases unmatched: 1. From germline, CDR1 is LNHNV and CDR2 YYDKDF (reference sequence). The CDR3 DNA reads TGTGCCACCAGCAGAGACAGGGGGATGAACACTGAAGCTTTCTTT. Amino acids: CATSRDRGMNTEAFF. The complete variable domain, with remaining parts taken from reference TRBV15 and TRBJ1-1, reads DAMVIQNPRYQVTQFGKPVTLSCSQTLNHNVMYWYQQKSSQAPKLLFHYYDKDFNNEADTPDNFQSRRPNTSFCFLDIRSPGLGDTAMYLCATSRDRGMNTEAFFGQGTRLTVV.

This clonotype was observed at least ten times. The chain joins TRBV7-9 to TRBJ1-2; 12 bases line up with TRBD1. Trimming at V came to 5 bases and at J to 6 bases, leaving 13 bases not matched to a gene. Per germline, CDR1 SEHNR and CDR2 FQNEAQ (reference sequence). The CDR3 runs to 17 residues. The CDR3 is CASSPPGTGGAGNGYTF. In nucleotides, the CDR3 is TGTGCCAGCAGCCCACCCGGGACAGGGGGCGCGGGGAATGGCTACACCTTC. The variable domain in full, completed from reference TRBV7-9 and TRBJ1-2, reads DTGVSQNPRHKITKRGQNVTFRCDPISEHNRLYWYRQTLGQGPEFLTYFQNEAQLEKSRLLSDRFSAERPKGSFSTLEIQRTEQGDSAMYLCASSPPGTGGAGNGYTFGSGTRLTVV.

This clonotype was detected a few times. This sequence joins TRBV27 and TRBJ1-4, with D maybe TRBD1 (5 bases). Germline V gene sequence: CDR1 MNHEY, CDR2 SMNVEV (reference sequence). This CDR3 has 14 amino acids. The V end lost 7 bases, the J end lost 6 bases, and 15 bases lay between the germline ends. In DNA, the CDR3 is TGTGCCAGCAAGACCGACAGACCCTATGAAAAACTGTTTTTT. Its translation is CASKTDRPYEKLFF.

This clonotype has only a few counts. This sequence joins TRBV24-1 and TRBJ2-7, with TRBD1 matching over 7 bases. This CDR3 is 14 amino acids long. V was pared by 4 bases and J by 8 bases, with 10 bases of the junction left unmatched. CDR1 is KGHDR and CDR2 is SFDVKD in the germline V gene. The CDR3 region is CATSDPVGGGKQYF. The CDR3, as DNA: TGTGCCACCAGTGACCCCGTAGGGGGCGGAAAGCAGTACTTC.

In its sample, this clonotype was seen many times. The rearrangement joins TRBV3-1 to TRBJ2-5; no clear D gene. This CDR3 spans 15 amino acids. Trimming shortened V by 1 base and J by 3 bases, and 12 bases separated the two germline ends. Germline CDR1 and CDR2: LGHDT and YNNKEL (reference sequence). CDR3 sequence: CASSQVGPEEETQYF. CDR3 nucleotides: TGTGCCAGCAGCCAAGTCGGGCCAGAAGAAGAGACCCAGTACTTC.

At least ten counts were recorded for this clonotype. The chain combines TRBV4-3 with TRBJ2-1; D is unresolved. Trimming cost V 1 base and J 9 bases, with 13 bases left between them. The CDR3 extends over 14 amino acids. The germline V gene has CDR1 LGHNA and CDR2 YSLEER. The CDR3 DNA sequence: TGCGCCAGCAGCCAAGGGCCGGCCCCGGGTGAGCAGTTCTTC. Its translation is CASSQGPAPGEQFF.

The chain uses TRBV10-1 and TRBJ2-7, with a tentative D call TRBD1 (6 bases). V lost 9 bases and J 4 bases, leaving 16 bases between the germline ends. This CDR3 region has 13 residues. In germline, CDR1 is WNHNN, CDR2 SYGVQD (reference sequence). CDR3 DNA sequence: TGCGCCAGAGATCCGGGACACAAGTACGAGCAGTACTTC. Protein product: CARDPGHKYEQYF.

Concerning this clonotype: Possible read error: a much larger clone is one base away. V is TRBV7-2 and J is TRBJ1-4, with 7 bases matching TRBD1. Germline assignment: CDR1 SGHTA and CDR2 FQGNSA. The CDR3 is 14 residues long. CDR3 protein: CASSSGTEKEKLLF. CDR3 nucleotides: TGTGCCAGCAGCTCCGGGACAGAAAAAGAAAAACTGCTTTTT. The whole variable domain, filled in from reference TRBV7-2 and TRBJ1-4, reads GAGVSQSPSNKVTEKGKDVELRCDPISGHTALYWYRQSLGQGLEFLIYFQGNSAPDKSGLPSDRFSAERTGGSVSTLTIQRTQQEDSAVYLCASSSGTEKEKLLFGSGTQLSVL.

This clonotype occurred many times. This chain links TRBV6-1 with TRBJ2-1; no clear D gene. Germline CDR1 reads MNHNS; CDR2 reads SASEGT. Trimming left V 5 bases short and J 11 bases short, with 16 bases between. The CDR3 consists of 13 residues. The CDR3 bases are TGTGCCAGCAGTATCCCTCGGAGTCTACAGCAGTTCTTC. This codes for CASSIPRSLQQFF.

Comment on this clonotype: A much more abundant neighbour one base away suggests this may be a read error. The chain is built from TRBV7-3 and TRBJ2-1; D gene uncertain. Trimming removed 5 bases from V and 7 bases from J, with 12 bases in between. This CDR3 comprises 13 residues. In germline, CDR1 is SGHTA, CDR2 FQGTGA. The CDR3, as DNA: TGTGCCAGCAGCGCAATCGGCCTTAATGAGCAGTTCTTC. Its protein is CASSAIGLNEQFF.

The chain joins TRBV7-8 to TRBJ2-7, with 9 bases that match TRBD1. The CDR3 consists of 16 residues. CDR1 SGHVS and CDR2 FQNEAQ come from the germline V gene. The junction had 8 bases not matched to a gene; V was cut back by 4 bases and J by 1 base. DNA of the CDR3: TGTGCCAGCAGCTATGGACAGGGGTTCGAGTCCTACGAGCAGTACTTC. As protein: CASSYGQGFESYEQYF.

This clonotype was observed at least ten times. The rearrangement uses TRBV5-1 and TRBJ2-3, with 10 bases fitting TRBD2. The CDR3 is 15 residues long. Germline V gene sequence: CDR1 SGHRS, CDR2 YFSETQ. The V and J ends lost 5 bases and 4 bases, in that order; junction bases with no gene match: 7. This CDR3 reads CASRHTSGDADTQYF. The CDR3 coding sequence is TGCGCCAGCAGGCACACTAGCGGGGACGCAGATACGCAGTATTTT.

The chain carries TRBV7-9 and TRBJ2-2; D gene ambiguous. Germline CDR1 reads SEHNR; CDR2 reads FQNEAQ (reference sequence). The CDR3 is made up of 11 amino acids. The V end lost 5 bases, the J end lost 9 bases, and 7 bases lay between the germline ends. In DNA form, the CDR3 reads TGTGCCAGCAGCCGTTCCAGGGAGCTGTTTTTT. Protein: CASSRSRELFF.

This sequence joins TRBV11-2 and TRBJ2-1, with D perhaps matching TRBD1 or TRBD2 (5 bases each). The germline V gene has CDR1 SGHAT and CDR2 FQNNGV. This CDR3 has 15 residues. The V end was cut by 5 bases, the J end by 8 bases, with 19 bases between. The CDR3 bases are TGTGCCAGCAGCCGTCCGGGCCGAGGGGCGGATGAGCAGTTCTTC. Encoded protein: CASSRPGRGADEQFF.

The V gene is TRBV24-1, the J gene TRBJ2-3; 10 bases match TRBD2. Germline CDR1 is KGHDR and CDR2 is SFDVKD. The CDR3 sequence is 16 residues long. With 3 bases clipped from V and 1 base from J, the junction kept 3 bases outside the gene matches. The CDR3 coding sequence is TGTGCCACCAGTGATAATCTAGCGGGGGGCACAGATACGCAGTATTTT. It is translated as CATSDNLAGGTDTQYF.

At least ten counts were recorded for this clonotype. The chain employs TRBV7-2 and TRBJ2-7; no clear D. Trimming shortened V by 5 bases and J by 2 bases, and 10 bases separated the two germline ends. The germline gives CDR1 SGHTA, CDR2 FQGNSA. CDR3 length: 13 residues. The CDR3 region is CASSPHPPYEQYF. The DNA for the CDR3 is TGTGCCAGCAGCCCCCACCCCCCCTACGAGCAGTACTTC.